The 29 T cell receptor beta chains given below trace back to one sample, sequenced in a study of graft-versus-host responses after intestinal transplantation. Only in-frame clones appear in the TCRdb table, and some are missing; sequencing was by immunoSEQ multiplex PCR. The sample includes about 98,000 clones, about 82% of them seen just once. Sequences were derived from PBMCs, sampled 255 days after intestinal transplant. These receptors came from a human patient who received an intestinal transplant, so some T cells may come from the graft donor.

CDR3 residues: CASSSGLVGQYF. In nucleotides, the CDR3 is TGTGCCAGCAGCTCCGGACTGGTTGGGCAGTATTTT. The rearrangement uses TRBV13 and TRBJ2-3; TRBD2 is a possible D gene (5 bases). This CDR3 is 12 amino acids long. Per the germline V gene, CDR1 is PRHDT and CDR2 is FYEKMQ (reference sequence). V was shortened by 4 bases and J by 11 bases, with 13 bases between the two germline ends.

The V gene is TRBV29-1, the J gene TRBJ1-2; no firm D call. CDR3 length: 12 amino acids. Germline CDR1 and CDR2: SQVTM and ANQGSEA. Trimming took 3 bases from V and 9 from J, leaving 14 bases between them. In DNA form, the CDR3 reads TGCAGCGTTGATGCATGGTATGAGAGCTACACCTTC. Its protein is CSVDAWYESYTF.

This clone was seen only once. The chain recombines TRBV15 with TRBJ2-1; TRBD1 agrees at 7 bases. The germline CDR1 and CDR2 sequences are LNHNV and YYDKDF (reference sequence). V shed 3 bases and J 4 bases; nucleotides not matched to a gene: 6. The CDR3 is 15 residues long. The CDR3 is CATSSSGTEYNEQFF. The CDR3 DNA is TGTGCCACCAGCAGTTCCGGGACAGAGTACAATGAGCAGTTCTTC.

The CDR3 DNA reads TGTGCCAGCAGTGAATCAGGGCTCCTTGCCTACGAGCAGTACTTC. This sequence encodes CASSESGLLAYEQYF. The chain uses TRBV2 and TRBJ2-7; D may be TRBD1 (5 bases). CDR1 and CDR2 (germline): SNHLY, FYNNEI. Between the trimmed V and J ends, which lost 2 bases and 2 bases, there was a span of 13 bases. CDR3 length: 15 amino acids.

V gene TRBV6-6 combines with J gene TRBJ2-5, with D uncertain. The ends were cut back, 4 bases at V and 5 bases at J, with 14 bases in the middle. Germline assignment: CDR1 MNHNY and CDR2 SVGAGI (reference sequence). The CDR3 has 14 amino acids. The chain's CDR3 is CASSSPHFGETQYF. Here the CDR3 DNA reads TGTGCCAGCAGTTCCCCCCACTTCGGGGAGACCCAGTACTTC.

The chain links TRBV5-1 to TRBJ1-1; no firm D call. The CDR3 extends over 12 amino acids. Trimming left V 3 bases short and J 6 bases short, with 9 bases between. Germline CDR1 SGHRS, CDR2 YFSETQ. The CDR3 coding sequence is TGCGCCAGCAGCTCCTCTAGCCCTGAAGCTTTCTTT. This encodes CASSSSSPEAFF.

This clone is a singleton in its sample. V is TRBV5-1 and J is TRBJ1-5; D perhaps matches TRBD1 (6 bases). V gave up 2 bases and J gave up 0 bases, with 18 bases separating them. The CDR3 length is 18 residues. CDR1 and CDR2 (germline): SGHRS, YFSETQ. CDR3 loop: CASSFTNYRALSNQPQHF. The CDR3 DNA follows: TGCGCCAGCAGCTTCACCAATTACAGGGCCCTTAGCAATCAGCCCCAGCATTTT.

CDR3 bases: TGTGCCTGGAGTGTAGGGACAGGGGGATACGAGCAGTACTTC. This translates into CAWSVGTGGYEQYF. The chain joins TRBV30 to TRBJ2-7, with 11 bases that match TRBD1. Germline V CDR1 and CDR2: GTSNPN, SVGIG (reference sequence). The CDR3 is made up of 14 amino acids. V gave up 0 bases and J gave up 4 bases; unmatched junction bases: 2.

J is TRBJ2-5 and V is TRBV7-9, with D uncertain. The CDR3 extends over 13 amino acids. Germline CDR1 reads SEHNR; CDR2 reads FQNEAQ (reference sequence). V was trimmed by 3 bases and J by 2 bases, leaving 7 bases between them. CDR3 loop: CASSFGSQETQYF. CDR3 DNA: TGTGCCAGCAGCTTCGGGTCTCAAGAGACCCAGTACTTC.

CDR3 loop: CASSVDPTGAGETQYF. CDR3 coding DNA: TGTGCCAGCAGTGTCGACCCGACAGGGGCCGGAGAGACCCAGTACTTC. The chain combines TRBV6-1 with TRBJ2-5; 8 bases line up with TRBD1. V lost 4 bases, J lost 4 bases, and 11 bases stayed unmatched. Germline loops: CDR1 MNHNS, CDR2 SASEGT. The CDR3 totals 16 residues.

This clone was seen a few times. The CDR3 protein is CASSEGSGANVLTF. The CDR3 bases are TGTGCCAGCAGTGAAGGATCTGGGGCCAACGTCCTGACTTTC. The V gene is TRBV6-4, the J gene TRBJ2-6; D gene ambiguous. CDR1 is MRHNA and CDR2 is SNTAGT in the germline V gene. The ends were cut back, 3 bases at V and 1 base at J, with 4 bases in the middle. This CDR3 is built from 14 residues.

This sequence joins TRBV19 and TRBJ1-5; weak D call: TRBD1 (6 bases). Germline V gene sequence: CDR1 LNHDA, CDR2 SQIVND (reference sequence). The CDR3 runs 15 residues. V was clipped by 3 bases and J by 4 bases, with 13 bases between them. This CDR3 reads CASSMGAGANQPQHF. The CDR3 DNA sequence: TGTGCCAGTAGTATGGGGGCAGGGGCAAATCAGCCCCAGCATTTT.

J is TRBJ2-3 and V is TRBV5-1, with 7 bases aligning to TRBD2. This CDR3 comprises 15 residues. Germline V lookup: CDR1 SGHRS, CDR2 YFSETQ. The J segment lost 4 bases and the V segment lost 4 bases, leaving 9 bases of the junction unmatched. The CDR3 region is CASSPGEGRSDTQYF. Here the CDR3 DNA reads TGCGCCAGCAGCCCCGGGGAGGGCCGTTCAGATACGCAGTATTTT.

The sample holds one count of this clone. V usage is TRBV5-4 and J usage is TRBJ1-2; D gene unclear. This CDR3 contains 12 residues. Trimming removed 0 bases at V and 8 bases at J, with 8 bases between. Germline V gives CDR1 SGHNT, CDR2 YYREEE (reference sequence). The DNA for the CDR3 is TGTGCCAGCAGCTTGGAGCGAGGGGGCTACACCTTC. Amino acids: CASSLERGGYTF.

Here the CDR3 DNA reads TGTGCCAGCAGCCTCTTCGAATACAGGGACCCCGGGGAGCTGTTTTTT. Translated, it gives CASSLFEYRDPGELFF. The V gene is TRBV28, the J gene TRBJ2-2, with TRBD1 as a possible D gene (6 bases). Per the germline V gene, CDR1 is MDHEN and CDR2 is SYDVKM. The length of the CDR3 is 16 residues. Trimming pared 6 bases from V and 6 bases from J, leaving 20 bases between.

CDR3 loop: CASSLAPGRGEAFF. In nucleotides, the CDR3 is TGTGCCAGCAGCTTAGCGCCGGGGCGGGGTGAAGCTTTCTTT. This chain links TRBV7-2 with TRBJ1-1, with D maybe TRBD1 (5 bases). The CDR3 consists of 14 residues. Germline assignment: CDR1 SGHTA and CDR2 FQGNSA. V lost 0 bases to trimming and J lost 7 bases, with 12 bases between them.

V gene TRBV7-6 combines with J gene TRBJ1-1; TRBD1 matches at 10 bases. The CDR3 covers 16 residues. CDR1 is SGHVS, CDR2 FNYEAQ, per germline. Trimming cost V 1 base and J 4 bases; bases outside gene matches: 6. The CDR3 loop is CASSLGDRGRGTEAFF. The DNA for the CDR3 is TGTGCCAGCAGCTTAGGGGACAGGGGAAGGGGCACTGAAGCTTTCTTT.

The J gene is TRBJ1-6, the V gene TRBV7-3; D remains ambiguous. The CDR3 spans 17 residues. Germline loops: CDR1 SGHTA, CDR2 FQGTGA. Trimming shortened V by 5 bases and J by 5 bases, and 19 bases separated the two germline ends. The CDR3 region is CASSRSPLLDNNSPLHF. CDR3 bases: TGTGCCAGCAGCCGCTCACCGCTGCTCGATAATAATTCACCCCTCCACTTT. Filled out from reference TRBV7-3 and TRBJ1-6, the complete variable domain reads GAGVSQTPSNKVTEKGKYVELRCDPISGHTALYWYRQSLGQGPEFLIYFQGTGAADDSGLPNDRFFAVRPEGSVSTLKIQRTERGDSAVYLCASSRSPLLDNNSPLHFGNGTRLTVT.

The chain couples TRBV28 to TRBJ2-7; 12 bases match TRBD2. V trimming: 6 bases; J trimming: 9 bases; junction bases outside the gene matches: 6. There are 13 residues in the CDR3. CDR1 MDHEN and CDR2 SYDVKM come from the germline V gene. The chain's CDR3 is CASRSSGGASQYF. CDR3 coding DNA: TGTGCCAGCAGGTCTAGCGGGGGGGCGTCGCAGTACTTC.

The chain combines TRBV27 with TRBJ2-1; D call uncertain. V dropped 5 bases and J dropped 2 bases, with 7 bases sitting between them. Germline values: CDR1 MNHEY, CDR2 SMNVEV (reference sequence). This CDR3 region has 13 residues. The CDR3 nucleotides are TGTGCCAGCAGTCCACGCCCCTACAATGAGCAGTTCTTC. Translation: CASSPRPYNEQFF.

The chain is built from TRBV6-1 and TRBJ1-2; 9 bases align to TRBD1. This CDR3 spans 15 amino acids. The trim removed 9 bases at V and 4 bases at J, leaving 12 bases unmatched. Per the germline V gene, CDR1 is MNHNS and CDR2 is SASEGT. The CDR3 protein is CASGQGLGAGYGYTF. CDR3 sequence (DNA): TGTGCCAGTGGACAGGGGTTAGGGGCGGGCTATGGCTACACCTTC.

This clone came up a few times. The V and J genes are TRBV2 and TRBJ1-4, with D possibly being TRBD1 (5 bases). CDR1 is SNHLY and CDR2 is FYNNEI in the germline V gene. Trimming pared 6 bases from V and 8 bases from J, leaving 7 bases between. The CDR3 length is 11 residues. The CDR3 loop reads CASRGGEKLFF. In DNA, the CDR3 is TGTGCCAGCAGGGGGGGGGAAAAACTGTTTTTT.

This chain joins TRBV7-2 and TRBJ2-3; 13 bases map to TRBD2. V was clipped by 3 bases and J by 3 bases; unmatched bases: 6. Germline lookup yields CDR1 SGHTA and CDR2 FQGNSA. This CDR3 spans 17 amino acids. CDR3 nucleotides: TGTGCCAGCAGCTTTCCGTTACTAGCGGGGGGGACAGATACGCAGTATTTT. Translated, it gives CASSFPLLAGGTDTQYF.

The chain joins TRBV7-3 to TRBJ1-2; weak D call: TRBD1 (5 bases). Germline-derived CDR1 and CDR2 are SGHTA and FQGTGA. The CDR3 length is 14 residues. The V gene lost 5 bases and the J gene lost 8 bases, with 18 bases spanning the gap. CDR3 loop: CASSDGPGLVGYTF. In DNA, the CDR3 is TGTGCCAGCAGCGACGGGCCAGGGCTAGTAGGCTACACCTTC. Looking up the rest from reference TRBV7-3 and TRBJ1-2 gives the full variable domain: GAGVSQTPSNKVTEKGKYVELRCDPISGHTALYWYRQSLGQGPEFLIYFQGTGAADDSGLPNDRFFAVRPEGSVSTLKIQRTERGDSAVYLCASSDGPGLVGYTFGSGTRLTVV.

This sequence joins TRBV7-6 and TRBJ1-1; a weak D match, TRBD1 (5 bases). Germline V gives CDR1 SGHVS, CDR2 FNYEAQ. This CDR3 spans 15 amino acids. V shed 1 base and J shed 3 bases, with 12 bases lying between them. DNA for the CDR3: TGTGCCAGCAGCTTAGAGCAGGGTACGGACACTGAAGCTTTCTTT. The encoded protein is CASSLEQGTDTEAFF.

This chain joins TRBV15 and TRBJ2-3; tentative D call: TRBD1 (6 bases). This CDR3 is built from 19 residues. The germline V gene has CDR1 LNHNV and CDR2 YYDKDF (reference sequence). V dropped 0 bases and J dropped 1 base, with 20 bases sitting between them. In DNA, the CDR3 is TGTGCCACCAGCAGAGATGGTCCGCGGCAGGGGTCGGGCACAGATACGCAGTATTTT. This codes for CATSRDGPRQGSGTDTQYF. Drawing the rest from reference TRBV15 and TRBJ2-3, the complete variable domain is DAMVIQNPRYQVTQFGKPVTLSCSQTLNHNVMYWYQQKSSQAPKLLFHYYDKDFNNEADTPDNFQSRRPNTSFCFLDIRSPGLGDTAMYLCATSRDGPRQGSGTDTQYFGPGTRLTVL.

In its sample, this clone was seen a few times. The chain combines TRBV28 with TRBJ2-7, with D possibly called TRBD1 or TRBD2 (5 bases each). The V and J ends lost 6 bases and 1 base respectively, with 10 bases between them. This CDR3 has 13 amino acids. Germline V gives CDR1 MDHEN, CDR2 SYDVKM. The CDR3 here is CASSEGLSYEQYF. In DNA, the CDR3 is TGTGCCAGCAGCGAGGGGTTATCCTACGAGCAGTACTTC.

The chain combines TRBV2 with TRBJ2-5; the D call may be TRBD1 or TRBD2 (6 bases each). CDR1 and CDR2 (germline): SNHLY, FYNNEI. The germline V and J ends were trimmed by 4 bases and 1 base, with 19 bases remaining between them. The CDR3 is made up of 17 amino acids. The CDR3 nucleotides read TGTGCCAGCAGTGTCCCCCGGGTTGGGGGGCCCCAAGAGACCCAGTACTTC. It translates to CASSVPRVGGPQETQYF.

The rearrangement joins TRBV5-6 to TRBJ2-5; no clear D. The CDR3 has 15 residues. Germline CDR1 SGHDT, CDR2 YYEEEE. Trimming took 5 bases from V and 1 from J, leaving 15 bases between them. The CDR3 here is CASSRVSPLQETQYF. The CDR3 nucleotides are TGTGCCAGCAGTCGAGTTAGTCCGCTCCAAGAGACCCAGTACTTC.